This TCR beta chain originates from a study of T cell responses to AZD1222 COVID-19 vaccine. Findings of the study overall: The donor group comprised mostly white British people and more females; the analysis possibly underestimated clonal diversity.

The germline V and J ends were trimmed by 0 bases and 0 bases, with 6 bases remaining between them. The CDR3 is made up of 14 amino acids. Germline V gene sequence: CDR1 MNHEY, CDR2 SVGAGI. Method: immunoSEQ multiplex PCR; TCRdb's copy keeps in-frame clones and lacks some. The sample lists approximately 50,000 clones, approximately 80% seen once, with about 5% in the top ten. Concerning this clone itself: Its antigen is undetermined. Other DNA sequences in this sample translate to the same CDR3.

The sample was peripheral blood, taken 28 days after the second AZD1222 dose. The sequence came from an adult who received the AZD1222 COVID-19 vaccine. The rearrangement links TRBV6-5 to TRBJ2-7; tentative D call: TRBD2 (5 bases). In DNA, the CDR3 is TGTGCCAGCAGTTACTCGGGGAGCTCCTACGAGCAGTACTTC. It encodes CASSYSGSSYEQYF.